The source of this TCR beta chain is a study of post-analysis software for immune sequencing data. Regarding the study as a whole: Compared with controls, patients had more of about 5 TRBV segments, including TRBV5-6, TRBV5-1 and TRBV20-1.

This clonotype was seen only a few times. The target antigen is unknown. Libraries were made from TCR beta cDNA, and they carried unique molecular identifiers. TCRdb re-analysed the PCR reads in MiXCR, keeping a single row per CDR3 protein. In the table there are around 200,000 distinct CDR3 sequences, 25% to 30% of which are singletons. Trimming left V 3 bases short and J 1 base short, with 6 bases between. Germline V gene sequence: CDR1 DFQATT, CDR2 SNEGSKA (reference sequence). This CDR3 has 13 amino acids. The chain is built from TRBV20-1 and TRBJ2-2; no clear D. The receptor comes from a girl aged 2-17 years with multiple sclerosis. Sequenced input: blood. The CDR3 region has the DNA TGCAGTGCTAGTGGGCAGAACACCGGGGAGCTGTTTTTT. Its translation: CSASGQNTGELFF.